These 9 T cell receptor beta chains share one sample of origin, sequenced in a study of blood T cell repertoires in COVID-19. Assay: immunoSEQ multiplex PCR; the TCRdb copy retains only in-frame clones and omits some. This repertoire shows 30,000 to 40,000 clones, around nine tenths found once; its top ten account for over 2%. Source material: peripheral blood. The receptors stem from a human donor in a cohort sampled during active COVID-19.

This clone was counted once. This chain connects TRBV5-1 to TRBJ2-3; perhaps TRBD2 as D (6 bases). Germline V gene sequence: CDR1 SGHRS, CDR2 YFSETQ. CDR3 length: 15 amino acids. The ends were cut back, 3 bases at V and 0 bases at J, with 11 bases in the middle. For the CDR3, the DNA is TGCGCCAGCAGCTCGGCTAGCGCCAGCACAGATACGCAGTATTTT. It codes for CASSSASASTDTQYF.

This chain joins TRBV15 and TRBJ2-7; TRBD2 aligns across 10 bases. V dropped 3 bases and J dropped 2; count of bases not matched to a gene: 4. The CDR3 extends over 15 amino acids. Germline V CDR1 and CDR2: LNHNV, YYDKDF (reference sequence). The CDR3 sequence: CATSRGLAGAYEQYF. The DNA of the CDR3 is TGTGCCACCAGCAGGGGCCTAGCGGGGGCCTACGAGCAGTACTTC.

The chain uses TRBV19 and TRBJ1-2, with unresolved D. The CDR3 loop spans 11 amino acids. Trimming pared 8 bases from V and 2 bases from J, leaving 6 bases between. Germline V CDR1 and CDR2: LNHDA, SQIVND (reference sequence). CDR3: CASSRNYGYTF. The CDR3 DNA is TGTGCCAGTTCCCGGAACTATGGCTACACCTTC.

The J gene is TRBJ1-1, the V gene TRBV29-1, with TRBD1 matching 9 bases. CDR3 length: 13 residues. Looked up from germline, CDR1 is SQVTM and CDR2 is ANQGSEA. Unmatched junction bases numbered 4, after V lost 7 bases and J lost 1 base. CDR3 bases: TGCAGCGCCGGACAGGGGACGAACACTGAAGCTTTCTTT. Translated, it gives CSAGQGTNTEAFF. Supplemented by reference TRBV29-1 and TRBJ1-1, the full variable domain reads SAVISQKPSRDICQRGTSLTIQCQVDSQVTMMFWYRQQPGQSLTLIATANQGSEATYESGFVIDKFPISRPNLTFSTLTVSNMSPEDSSIYLCSAGQGTNTEAFFGQGTRLTVV.

This clone was detected only once. The genes are TRBV2 and TRBJ1-6; 7 bases align to TRBD1. The J segment lost 3 bases and the V segment lost 11 bases, leaving 4 bases of the junction unmatched. The CDR3 is 13 residues long. CDR1 and CDR2 from the germline V gene are SNHLY and FYNNEI. The CDR3, as DNA: TGTGCCGGACAGGTGAACTATAATTCACCCCTCCACTTT. It is translated as CAGQVNYNSPLHF.

The chain links TRBV27 to TRBJ2-3; the match to TRBD2 covers 7 bases. V shed 5 bases, J shed 2 bases, and the junction held 13 bases outside the gene matches. The CDR3 runs 17 residues. Germline-derived CDR1 and CDR2 are MNHEY and SMNVEV (reference sequence). CDR3 DNA: TGTGCCAGCAGTAACCGGCCGGGACTACCTTCCACAGATACGCAGTATTTT. Protein product: CASSNRPGLPSTDTQYF.

This clone is a singleton in its sample. The chain links TRBV11-2 to TRBJ2-5; 7 bases agree with TRBD1. CDR3 size: 13 residues. The trim removed 4 bases at V and 2 bases at J, leaving 1 base unmatched. Germline V CDR1 and CDR2: SGHAT, FQNNGV. As DNA, the CDR3 is TGTGCCAGCAGCTGGGGACAGCAAGAGACCCAGTACTTC. Translation: CASSWGQQETQYF.

This chain's CDR3 is CASSQSGPGNTIYF. The CDR3 DNA reads TGTGCCAGCAGCCAAAGCGGGCCCGGAAACACCATATATTTT. This rearrangement joins TRBV3-1 (or the pseudogene TRBV3-2) to TRBJ1-3; D gene unclear. The CDR3 sequence is 14 residues long. With 2 bases removed from V and 4 bases from J, the gap between germline ends came to 9 bases. CDR1 is LGHDT, CDR2 YNNKEL, per germline (reference sequence).

The V call is TRBV4-2, the J call TRBJ2-1; D possibly corresponds to TRBD2 (6 bases). V lost 4 bases, J lost 5 bases, and 21 bases lay in between. The CDR3 totals 17 residues. Germline CDR1 LGHNA, CDR2 YNFKEQ. The CDR3 sequence is CASSPSLPSAGDNEQFF. The DNA of the CDR3 is TGTGCCAGCAGCCCCTCCCTCCCTAGCGCCGGGGACAATGAGCAGTTCTTC.